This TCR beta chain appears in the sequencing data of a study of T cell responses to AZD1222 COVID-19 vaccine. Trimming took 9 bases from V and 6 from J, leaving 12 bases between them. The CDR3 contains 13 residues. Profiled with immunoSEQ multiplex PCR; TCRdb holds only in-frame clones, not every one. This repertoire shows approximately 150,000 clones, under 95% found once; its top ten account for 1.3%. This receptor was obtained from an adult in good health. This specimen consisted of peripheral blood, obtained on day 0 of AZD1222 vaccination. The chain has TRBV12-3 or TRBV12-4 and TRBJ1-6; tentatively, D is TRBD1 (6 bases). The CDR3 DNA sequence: TGTGCCAGTAGGGGGGGCCTTAATTCACCCCTCCACTTT. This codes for CASRGGLNSPLHF.